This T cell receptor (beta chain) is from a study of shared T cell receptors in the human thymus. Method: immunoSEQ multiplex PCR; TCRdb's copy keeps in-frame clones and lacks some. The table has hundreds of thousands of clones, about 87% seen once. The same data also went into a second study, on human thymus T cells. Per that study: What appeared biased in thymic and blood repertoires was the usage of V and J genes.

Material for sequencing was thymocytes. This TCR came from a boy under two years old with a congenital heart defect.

The CDR3 DNA is TGCGCCAGCAGTCAGGGAGTGGGGAATCAGCCCCAGCATTTT. Its translation: CASSQGVGNQPQHF. The chain couples TRBV23-1 to TRBJ1-5, with D unresolved. TRBV23-1 is sorted into the ORF group, with uncertain function. Trimming took 3 bases from V and 4 from J, leaving 10 bases between them. The CDR3 runs to 14 residues.